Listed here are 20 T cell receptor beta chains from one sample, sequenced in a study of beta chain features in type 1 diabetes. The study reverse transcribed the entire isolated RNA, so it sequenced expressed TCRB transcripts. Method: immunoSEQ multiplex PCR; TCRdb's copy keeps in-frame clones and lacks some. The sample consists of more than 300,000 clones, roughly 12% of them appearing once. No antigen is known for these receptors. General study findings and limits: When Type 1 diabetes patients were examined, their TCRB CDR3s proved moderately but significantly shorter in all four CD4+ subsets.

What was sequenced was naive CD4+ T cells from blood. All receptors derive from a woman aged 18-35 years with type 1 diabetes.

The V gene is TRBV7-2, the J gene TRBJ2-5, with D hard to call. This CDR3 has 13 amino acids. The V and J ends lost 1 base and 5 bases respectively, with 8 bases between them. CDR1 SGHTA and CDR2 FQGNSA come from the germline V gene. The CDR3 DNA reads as TGTGCCAGCAGCTTAGGAGTTGCGGAGACCCAGTACTTC. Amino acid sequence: CASSLGVAETQYF.

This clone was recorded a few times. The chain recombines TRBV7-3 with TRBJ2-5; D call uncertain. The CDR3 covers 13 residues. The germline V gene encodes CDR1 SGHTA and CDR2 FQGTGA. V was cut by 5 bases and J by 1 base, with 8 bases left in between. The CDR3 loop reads CASSPFPQETQYF. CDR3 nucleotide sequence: TGTGCCAGCAGCCCATTTCCCCAAGAGACCCAGTACTTC.

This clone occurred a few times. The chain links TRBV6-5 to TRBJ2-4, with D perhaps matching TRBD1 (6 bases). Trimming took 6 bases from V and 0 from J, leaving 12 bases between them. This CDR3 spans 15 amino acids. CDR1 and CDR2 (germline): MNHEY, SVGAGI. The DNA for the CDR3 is TGTGCCAGCAGCCCTATACAGGGAGCCAAAAACATTCAGTACTTC. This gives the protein CASSPIQGAKNIQYF.

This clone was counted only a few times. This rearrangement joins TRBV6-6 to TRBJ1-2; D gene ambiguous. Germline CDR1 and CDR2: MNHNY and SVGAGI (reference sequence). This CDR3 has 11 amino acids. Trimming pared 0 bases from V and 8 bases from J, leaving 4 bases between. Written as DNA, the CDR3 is TGTGCCAGCAGTTACTCGAGGGGCTACACCTTC. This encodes CASSYSRGYTF.

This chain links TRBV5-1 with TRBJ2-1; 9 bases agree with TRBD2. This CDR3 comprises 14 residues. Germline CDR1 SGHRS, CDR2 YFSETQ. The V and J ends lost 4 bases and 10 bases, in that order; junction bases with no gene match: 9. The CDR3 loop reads CASSVQGGREEQFF. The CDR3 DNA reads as TGCGCCAGCAGCGTGCAAGGCGGGAGGGAAGAGCAGTTCTTC.

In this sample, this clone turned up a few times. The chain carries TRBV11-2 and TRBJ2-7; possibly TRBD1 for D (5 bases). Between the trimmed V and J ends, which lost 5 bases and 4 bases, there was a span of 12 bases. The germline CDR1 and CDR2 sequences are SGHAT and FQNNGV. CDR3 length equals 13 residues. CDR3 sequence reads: CASSPRVLYEQYF. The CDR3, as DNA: TGTGCCAGCAGCCCCAGGGTGTTGTACGAGCAGTACTTC.

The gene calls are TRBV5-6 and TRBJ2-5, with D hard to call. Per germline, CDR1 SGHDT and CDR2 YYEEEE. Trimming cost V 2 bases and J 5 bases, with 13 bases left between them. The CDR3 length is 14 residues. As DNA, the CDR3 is TGTGCCAGCAGCTTAATGTTGGTCGGGGAGACCCAGTACTTC. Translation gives CASSLMLVGETQYF.

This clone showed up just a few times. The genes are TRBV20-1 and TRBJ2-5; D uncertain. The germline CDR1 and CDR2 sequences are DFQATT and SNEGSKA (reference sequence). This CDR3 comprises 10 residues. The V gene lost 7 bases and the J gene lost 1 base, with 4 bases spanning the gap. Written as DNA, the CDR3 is TGCAGTGTGGCCCAAGAGACCCAGTACTTC. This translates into CSVAQETQYF.

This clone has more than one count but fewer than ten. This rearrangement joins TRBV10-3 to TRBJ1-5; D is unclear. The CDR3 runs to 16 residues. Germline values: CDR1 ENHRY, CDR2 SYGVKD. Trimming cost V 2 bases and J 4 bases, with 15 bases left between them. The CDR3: CAISEKGDLVNQPQHF. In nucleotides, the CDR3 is TGTGCCATCAGTGAGAAGGGAGACCTCGTTAATCAGCCCCAGCATTTT.

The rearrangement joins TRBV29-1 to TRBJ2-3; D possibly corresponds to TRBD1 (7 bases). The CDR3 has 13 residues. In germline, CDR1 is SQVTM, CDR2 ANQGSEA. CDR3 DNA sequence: TGCAGTTCAGGGGGGAGGCTTGTCGATACGCAGTATTTT. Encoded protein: CSSGGRLVDTQYF.

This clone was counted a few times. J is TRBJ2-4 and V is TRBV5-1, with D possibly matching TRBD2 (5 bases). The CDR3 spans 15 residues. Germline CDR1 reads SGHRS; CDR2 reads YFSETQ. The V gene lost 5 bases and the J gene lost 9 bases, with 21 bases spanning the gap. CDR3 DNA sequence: TGCGCCAGCAGGTTTGACACATCCTCCCGGGGCATTCAGTACTTC. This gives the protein CASRFDTSSRGIQYF.

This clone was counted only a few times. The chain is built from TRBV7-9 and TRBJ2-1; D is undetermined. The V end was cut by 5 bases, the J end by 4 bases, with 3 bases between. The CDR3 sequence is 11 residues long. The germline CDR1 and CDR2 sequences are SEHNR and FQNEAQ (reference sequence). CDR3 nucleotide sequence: TGTGCCAGCAGCGCGTACAATGAGCAGTTCTTC. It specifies CASSAYNEQFF.

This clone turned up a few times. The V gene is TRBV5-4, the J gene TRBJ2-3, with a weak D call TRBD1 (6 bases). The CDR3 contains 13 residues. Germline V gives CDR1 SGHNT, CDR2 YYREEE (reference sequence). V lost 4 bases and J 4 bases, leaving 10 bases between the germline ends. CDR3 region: CASSPRQADTQYF. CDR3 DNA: TGTGCCAGCAGCCCGCGACAGGCAGATACGCAGTATTTT.

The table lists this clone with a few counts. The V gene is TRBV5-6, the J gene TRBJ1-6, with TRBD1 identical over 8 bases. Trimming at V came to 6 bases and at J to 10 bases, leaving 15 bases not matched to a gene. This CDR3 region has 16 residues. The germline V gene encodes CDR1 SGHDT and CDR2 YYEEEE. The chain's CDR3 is CASTGGGPGGWSPLHF. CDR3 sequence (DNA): TGTGCCAGCACCGGAGGGGGCCCAGGGGGCTGGTCACCCCTCCACTTT.

The DNA for the CDR3 is TGCAGCGTCCTACCGGACACCAGGATGAACACTGAAGCTTTCTTT. This sequence encodes CSVLPDTRMNTEAFF. The V gene is TRBV29-1, the J gene TRBJ1-1; D is perhaps TRBD1 (5 bases). The V gene lost 6 bases and the J gene lost 0 bases, with 17 bases spanning the gap. The CDR3 is 15 residues long. Germline values: CDR1 SQVTM, CDR2 ANQGSEA.

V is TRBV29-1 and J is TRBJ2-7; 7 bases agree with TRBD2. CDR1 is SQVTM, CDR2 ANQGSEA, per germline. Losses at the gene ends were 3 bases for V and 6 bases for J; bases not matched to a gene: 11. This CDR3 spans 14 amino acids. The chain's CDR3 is CSVDSRTRSGEQYF. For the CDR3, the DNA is TGCAGCGTTGATAGTAGGACTAGGAGTGGCGAGCAGTACTTC.

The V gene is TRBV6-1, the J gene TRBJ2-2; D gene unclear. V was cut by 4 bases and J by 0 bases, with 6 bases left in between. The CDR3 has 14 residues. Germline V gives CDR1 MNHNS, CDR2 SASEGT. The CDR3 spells CASSVPANTGELFF. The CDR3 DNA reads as TGTGCCAGCAGTGTACCGGCGAACACCGGGGAGCTGTTTTTT.

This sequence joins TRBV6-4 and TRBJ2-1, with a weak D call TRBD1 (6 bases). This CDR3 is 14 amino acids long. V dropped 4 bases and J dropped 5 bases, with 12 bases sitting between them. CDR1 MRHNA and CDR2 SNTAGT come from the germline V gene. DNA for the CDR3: TGTGCCAGCAGTGGGAACAGGGCCGACAATGAGCAGTTCTTC. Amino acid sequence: CASSGNRADNEQFF.

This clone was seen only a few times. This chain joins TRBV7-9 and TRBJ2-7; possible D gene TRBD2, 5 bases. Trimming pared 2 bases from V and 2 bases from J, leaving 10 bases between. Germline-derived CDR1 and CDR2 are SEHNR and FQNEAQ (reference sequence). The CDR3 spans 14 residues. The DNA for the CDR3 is TGTGCCAGCAGCTTAAGCCCCGGGGCCTACGAGCAGTACTTC. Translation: CASSLSPGAYEQYF.

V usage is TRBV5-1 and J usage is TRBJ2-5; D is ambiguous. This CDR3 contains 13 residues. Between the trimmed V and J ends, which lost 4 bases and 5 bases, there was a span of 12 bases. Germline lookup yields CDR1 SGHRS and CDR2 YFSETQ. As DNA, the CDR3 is TGCGCCAGCAGCCCCATCCAAGAGGAGACCCAGTACTTC. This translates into CASSPIQEETQYF.